This TCR beta chain was captured by sequencing in a study of vaccination effects on CD4 cells after COVID-19. On the study more broadly: In culture with about 9.7 IU/ml IL-2 and about 9.7 ug/ml peptides, PBMC were grown at a few million per well.

Subsequent to 10 days of culture, CD4+ T cells were isolated. About this clone itself: What it binds is not known.

Here immunoSEQ multiplex PCR was the method, and the copy in TCRdb shows in-frame clones only, minus some. This sample has around 50,000 clones; roughly 76% occur once, and the top ten carry 10% to 15%. Here the sequenced sample was CD4+ T cells from PBMCs cultured without peptide, taken before COVID-19 vaccination. This receptor was obtained from a human donor who had a prior SARS-CoV-2 infection.

The CDR3 coding sequence is TGTGCCAGCAGTTTTCACGGGGGCGGCACTGAAGCTTTCTTT. Amino acid sequence: CASSFHGGGTEAFF. The chain links TRBV28 to TRBJ1-1, with a weak D call TRBD1 (6 bases). The ends were cut back, 3 bases at V and 4 bases at J, with 12 bases in the middle. Germline V lookup: CDR1 MDHEN, CDR2 SYDVKM. This CDR3 is built from 14 residues.